Described below is a single TCR beta chain sequence and its context. Several immunoSEQ plates held equal portions of the genomic DNA taken from each subset. Under the authors' procedure: Filtering differed since immunoSEQ provided only junctions, with no quality scores. Profiling relied on immunoSEQ multiplex PCR, and the TCRdb table lists in-frame clones only, not all of them. V, J and clone size reflect that table, while D and trimming were determined from the DNA. The table includes about 490,000 clones, approximately 82% detected once. V lost 0 bases, J lost 8 bases, and 9 bases stayed unmatched. Germline CDR1 and CDR2: MNHEY and SVGAGI. There are 15 residues in the CDR3. This sample is part of a study of shared clonotypes between healthy human individuals. Participating donors were healthy, HIV-negative adults free of recent acute infections or vaccinations.

The sample was PBMCs. This TCR derives from a woman in her thirties or forties in good health. Some clones in this sample may be carry-over from other donors' samples. V gene TRBV6-5 combines with J gene TRBJ1-2, with 7 nucleotides matching TRBD1. CDR3 in amino acids: CASSYSGNRGGGYTF. The CDR3 nucleotides are TGTGCCAGCAGTTACTCGGGAAACAGGGGAGGCGGCTACACCTTC.